At least ten counts were recorded for the clone carrying this T cell receptor (beta chain). Its cognate antigen is unknown. The data stem from a study of T cells in Graves' hyperthyroidism and ophthalmopathy. RNA transcripts were the template for amplifying TCR beta CDR3 regions. An initial round of RT-PCR targeting the TCR CDR3 relied on the HTBI primer set. A single record per CDR3 protein comes from TCRdb applying MiXCR to the multiplex PCR reads. The sample lists around 620,000 distinct CDR3 sequences; about half were seen once. Together with thyroid ultrasound, orbital computed tomography, serum thyroxine and TRAb, clinical symptoms were used for diagnoses. Germline CDR1 is SGHAT and CDR2 is FQNNGV. There are 17 residues in the CDR3. V shed 4 bases, J shed 2 bases, and the junction held 7 bases outside the gene matches. Study results and caveats: Most thyroid-expanded clonotypes above 0.001 were also found in blood. Ophthalmopathy prediction by the model preceded onset by a median approximately 5.9 months.

The chain has TRBV11-2 and TRBJ2-2; 10 nucleotides match TRBD2. The material sequenced was peripheral blood or thyroid tissue (not recorded which). The TCR sequence derives from an adult woman with Graves' disease, either hyperthyroidism or ophthalmopathy (not recorded which). As DNA, the CDR3 is TGTGCCAGCAGCTCCTCAGCTAGCGGGAGAAACACCGGGGAGCTGTTTTTT. This codes for CASSSSASGRNTGELFF.